A single sample is the source of the 10 T cell receptor beta chains below, sequenced in a study of T cells in women clearing cervical HPV infection. Clones were sequenced by immunoSEQ multiplex PCR, and TCRdb holds only the in-frame ones, with some missing. The record lists tens of thousands of clones, of which the ten most abundant hold more than 6.5%. Sequences were obtained from blood buffy coat. The receptors originated from a woman between 18 and 70 years old with a cervical HPV16 infection that either progressed to CIN3+ or cleared (not recorded which).

As regards this clone: The read terminates 3 residues ahead of where the CDR3 ends, so the germline J gene completes it. The chain joins TRBV19 to TRBJ1-6, with a possible D match to TRBD1 (6 bases). From germline, CDR1 is LNHDA and CDR2 SQIVND (reference sequence). This CDR3 is built from 14 residues. V was cut by 5 bases and J by 9 bases, with 14 bases left in between. CDR3 sequence reads: CASSYTGSISPLHF. Partial CDR3 DNA: TGTGCCAGTAGTTATACAGGGTCGATTTCACCC.

Regarding this clone: The read ends 3 residues before the CDR3 terminus; that terminus is restored from the germline J gene. V and J are TRBV19 and TRBJ1-1; 10 nucleotides line up with TRBD1. This CDR3 has 13 amino acids. Germline V gene data show CDR1 as LNHDA and CDR2 as SQIVND (reference sequence). CDR3 region: CASSMGDRGRAFF. CDR3 bases read: TGTGCCAGTAGTATGGGGGACAGGGGAAGA.

Concerning this clone itself: Coverage ceases 3 residues before the CDR3 finishes, and the germline J gene fills in the end. The chain carries TRBV6-4 and TRBJ2-3, with 9 bases matching TRBD1. The junction had 8 bases not matched to a gene; V was cut back by 6 bases and J by 4 bases. Germline V gene lookup returns CDR1 MRHNA and CDR2 SNTAGT. The CDR3 has 15 residues. CDR3 sequence: CASSPNTGGADTQYF. The DNA read from the CDR3 is TGTGCCAGCAGCCCGAACACAGGGGGCGCAGATACG.

A remark on this clone: Read data end 3 residues before the CDR3 end; the end is taken from the germline J gene. This chain connects TRBV29-1 to TRBJ2-7; a weak D match, TRBD1 (6 bases). CDR1 and CDR2 from the germline V gene are SQVTM and ANQGSEA. V lost 5 bases, J lost 4 bases, and 21 bases lay in between. The CDR3 length is 15 residues. Partial CDR3 DNA: TGCAGCGTTTCAGTCGGACAGCCGGAGTTTTACGAG. Translating it yields CSVSVGQPEFYE. The complete CDR3 sequence is CSVSVGQPEFYEQYF.

The CDR3 here is CSAREGQYSPLHF. The part of the CDR3 DNA that was read is TGCAGTGCTAGAGAGGGACAGTATTCACCC. This chain links TRBV20-1 with TRBJ1-6, with 7 bases lining up with TRBD1. The DNA ends 3 residues before the CDR3 does, and the rest of the CDR3 is filled in from the germline J gene. V was clipped by 0 bases and J by 8 bases; unmatched bases: 1. The germline CDR1 and CDR2 sequences are DFQATT and SNEGSKA (reference sequence). CDR3 size: 13 residues.

Points on this clone: Sequencing ends 3 residues short of the CDR3 end; the germline J gene provides the rest. The V call is TRBV5-4, the J call TRBJ1-6; D possibly corresponds to TRBD1 (6 bases). This CDR3 has 13 residues. The germline V gene encodes CDR1 SGHNT and CDR2 YYREEE (reference sequence). CDR3 amino acids: CASSLDRVSSLHF. The CDR3 bases that were read are TGTGCCAGCAGCTTGGACAGGGTGTCGTCC.

Turning to this clone: With the read ending 3 residues before the CDR3 end, the germline J gene is used to fill in that end. The chain uses TRBV10-2 and TRBJ2-3, with D perhaps matching TRBD2 (5 bases). CDR3 length: 14 residues. V lost 4 bases to trimming and J lost 4 bases, with 12 bases between them. The germline V gene has CDR1 WSHSY and CDR2 SAAADI. CDR3 bases read: TGCGCCAGCAGTGTCGGGGAAGCTGCAGATACG. Its protein is CASSVGEAADT. The whole CDR3 sequence is CASSVGEAADTQYF.

On this clone itself: The CDR3 end falls 3 residues outside the read, so it is completed with the germline J gene. The V gene is TRBV14, the J gene TRBJ1-2, with TRBD1 matching over 8 bases. CDR1 and CDR2 (germline): SGHDN, FVKESK. The J segment lost 4 bases and the V segment lost 6 bases, leaving 16 bases of the junction unmatched. The CDR3 extends over 17 amino acids. The CDR3 sequence is CASSLYSGQGLSYGYTF. CDR3 DNA, as far as it was read: TGTGCCAGCAGTCTCTACTCCGGACAGGGTTTGAGCTATGGC. The full variable domain, in which reference TRBV14 and TRBJ1-2 provide the parts outside the CDR3, is EAGVTQFPSHSVIEKGQTVTLRCDPISGHDNLYWYRRVMGKEIKFLLHFVKESKQDESGMPNNRFLAERTGGTYSTLKVQPAELEDSGVYFCASSLYSGQGLSYGYTFGSGTRLTVV.

Concerning this clone: The read finishes 3 residues shy of the CDR3 end, and the germline J gene is used to complete it. This rearrangement joins TRBV20-1 to TRBJ1-3, with no clear D. Trimming removed 6 bases from V and 0 bases from J, with 12 bases in between. In germline, CDR1 is DFQATT, CDR2 SNEGSKA (reference sequence). The CDR3 is made up of 14 amino acids. The covered CDR3 bases are TGCAGTGCCCCGGTCAGCGACTCTGGAAACACC. Protein sequence: CSAPVSDSGNT. The CDR3 in its entirety is CSAPVSDSGNTIYF.

Concerning this clone itself: From the germline J gene comes the end of the CDR3, since the read stops 3 residues before it. The V call is TRBV18, the J call TRBJ2-3; 8 nucleotides match TRBD2. V gave up 3 bases and J gave up 0 bases; unmatched junction bases: 2. Germline values: CDR1 KGHSH, CDR2 LQKENI. The CDR3 sequence is 15 residues long. CDR3 amino acids: CASSPTGGSTDTQYF. The CDR3 bases that were read are TGTGCCAGCTCACCGACGGGGGGGAGCACAGATACG.